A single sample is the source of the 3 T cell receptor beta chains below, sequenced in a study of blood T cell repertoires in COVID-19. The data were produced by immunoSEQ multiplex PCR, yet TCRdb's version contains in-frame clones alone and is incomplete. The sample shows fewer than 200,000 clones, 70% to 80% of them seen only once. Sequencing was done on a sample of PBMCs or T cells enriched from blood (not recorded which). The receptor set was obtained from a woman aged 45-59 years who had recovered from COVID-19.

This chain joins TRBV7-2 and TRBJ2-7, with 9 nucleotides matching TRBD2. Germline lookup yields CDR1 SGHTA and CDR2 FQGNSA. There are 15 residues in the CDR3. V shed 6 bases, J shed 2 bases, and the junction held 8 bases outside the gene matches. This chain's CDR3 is CASRRTGLATYEQYF. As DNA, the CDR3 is TGTGCCAGCAGAAGAACGGGACTAGCAACCTACGAGCAGTACTTC.

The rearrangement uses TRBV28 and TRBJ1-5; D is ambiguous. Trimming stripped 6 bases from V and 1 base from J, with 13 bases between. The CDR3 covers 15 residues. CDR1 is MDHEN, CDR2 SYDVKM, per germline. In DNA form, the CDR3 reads TGTGCCAGCAGGGTAGGAGGAACGAGCAATCAGCCCCAGCATTTT. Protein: CASRVGGTSNQPQHF.

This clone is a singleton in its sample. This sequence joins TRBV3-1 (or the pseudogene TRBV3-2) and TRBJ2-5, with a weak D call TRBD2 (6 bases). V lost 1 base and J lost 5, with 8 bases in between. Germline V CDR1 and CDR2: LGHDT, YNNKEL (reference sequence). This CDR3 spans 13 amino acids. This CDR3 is CASSQGREETQYF. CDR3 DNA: TGTGCCAGCAGCCAAGGGAGGGAGGAGACCCAGTACTTC.